The clone carrying this T cell receptor beta chain has just one count. Trimming shortened V by 1 base and J by 8 bases, and 11 bases separated the two germline ends. The CDR3 length is 13 residues. The germline CDR1 and CDR2 sequences are MNHNS and SASEGT. Per the authors' pipeline: Nucleated cell number was recorded as an estimate derived from reference gene primer amplification. Measured with immunoSEQ multiplex PCR; TCRdb has only the in-frame clones, and not every one. D and trimming come from the DNA, and the V and J calls and clone size come from that table. The data contain 15,000 to 20,000 clones, roughly 85% of them singletons. The record originates from a study of blood T cell repertoires in COVID-19. Across the study: Samples came from the United States, Italy and Spain, spanning acute and convalescent COVID-19. Sources were T cells, B-cell-depleted T cells, or PBMCs; the material itself was cDNA or gDNA.

This sequence was found in a man older than 75 with acute or convalescent COVID-19. The specimen was peripheral blood. This rearrangement joins TRBV6-1 to TRBJ1-2; D is possibly TRBD1 (6 bases). Written as DNA, the CDR3 is TGTGCCAGCAGTGAAGTCTGGACAGACGGCTACACCTTC. Translating it yields CASSEVWTDGYTF.